The 4 T cell receptor beta chains presented below share a single source sample, sequenced in a study of T cells after yellow fever vaccination. TCRdb ran MiXCR on the 5' RACE reads and lists one entry per CDR3 protein. Of about 260,000 distinct CDR3 sequences in the sample, roughly 5% were seen once. Source: CD4+ T cells sorted from PBMCs, taken on the day of the yellow fever booster vaccination. The source of these receptors is a man aged 18 to 29 who received the YFV17D yellow fever vaccine.

This clonotype was detected a few times. The chain recombines TRBV12-3 or TRBV12-4 with TRBJ2-3; TRBD1 or TRBD2 may be the D gene (6 bases each). The CDR3 length is 15 residues. V was shortened by 6 bases and J by 2 bases, with 15 bases between the two germline ends. The CDR3 coding sequence is TGTGCCAGCAGCCCCGGGGGCTCCACCACAGATACGCAGTATTTT. Its translation: CASSPGGSTTDTQYF.

There are a few counts of this clonotype. The gene calls are TRBV5-6 and TRBJ2-3, with D uncertain. This CDR3 has 14 residues. Germline assignment: CDR1 SGHDT and CDR2 YYEEEE. The ends were cut back, 4 bases at V and 4 bases at J, with 13 bases in the middle. The CDR3 nucleotides are TGTGCCAGCAGCCGGACGCTCGGCGCAGATACGCAGTATTTT. As protein: CASSRTLGADTQYF.

The chain has TRBV4-3 and TRBJ2-1; the D gene could be TRBD1 or TRBD2 (5 bases each). CDR1 and CDR2 (germline): LGHNA, YSLEER. This CDR3 is built from 16 residues. The V gene lost 7 bases and the J gene lost 2 bases, with 18 bases spanning the gap. Here the CDR3 reads CASMGVWHDAYNEQFF. For the CDR3, the DNA is TGCGCCAGCATGGGGGTTTGGCACGACGCCTACAATGAGCAGTTCTTC.

This clonotype showed up many times. The chain links TRBV29-1 to TRBJ2-3, with TRBD1 matching 8 bases. Germline CDR1 reads SQVTM; CDR2 reads ANQGSEA. V was clipped by 6 bases and J by 4 bases; unmatched bases: 6. This CDR3 has 13 residues. This chain's CDR3 is CSVDRDQSDTQYF. CDR3 DNA: TGCAGCGTGGACAGGGATCAGTCAGATACGCAGTATTTT.